This T cell receptor (beta chain) appears in the sequencing data of a study of cytomegalovirus exposure and HLA in healthy donors. Study-level points and caveats: High sensitivity and specificity were reportedly achieved when the classifier diagnosed cytomegalovirus status.

The data were produced by immunoSEQ multiplex PCR, yet TCRdb's version contains in-frame clones alone and is incomplete. Seen here are 150,000 to 200,000 clones, roughly 86% observed once, and the top ten hold 1.4% to 1.5%. Turning to this clone: Its target is not known.

The length of the CDR3 is 15 residues. The V and J ends lost 3 bases and 4 bases respectively, with 13 bases between them. Germline assignment: CDR1 GTSNPN and CDR2 SVGIG (reference sequence). The sequenced material came from PBMCs. V and J are TRBV30 and TRBJ2-6; TRBD2 might be the D (7 bases). The receptor comes from a woman between 18 and 29 years old in good health and CMV-seronegative. CDR3 DNA sequence: TGTGCCTGGAGGCCTGGGGGGGCGGGGGCCAACGTCCTGACTTTC. Amino acids: CAWRPGGAGANVLTF. Using reference TRBV30 and TRBJ2-6 for the parts outside the CDR3, the full variable domain is SQTIHQWPATLVQPVGSPLSLECTVEGTSNPNLYWYRQAAGRGLQLLFYSVGIGQISSEVPQNLSASRPQDRQFILSSKKLLLSDSGFYLCAWRPGGAGANVLTFGAGSRLTVL.